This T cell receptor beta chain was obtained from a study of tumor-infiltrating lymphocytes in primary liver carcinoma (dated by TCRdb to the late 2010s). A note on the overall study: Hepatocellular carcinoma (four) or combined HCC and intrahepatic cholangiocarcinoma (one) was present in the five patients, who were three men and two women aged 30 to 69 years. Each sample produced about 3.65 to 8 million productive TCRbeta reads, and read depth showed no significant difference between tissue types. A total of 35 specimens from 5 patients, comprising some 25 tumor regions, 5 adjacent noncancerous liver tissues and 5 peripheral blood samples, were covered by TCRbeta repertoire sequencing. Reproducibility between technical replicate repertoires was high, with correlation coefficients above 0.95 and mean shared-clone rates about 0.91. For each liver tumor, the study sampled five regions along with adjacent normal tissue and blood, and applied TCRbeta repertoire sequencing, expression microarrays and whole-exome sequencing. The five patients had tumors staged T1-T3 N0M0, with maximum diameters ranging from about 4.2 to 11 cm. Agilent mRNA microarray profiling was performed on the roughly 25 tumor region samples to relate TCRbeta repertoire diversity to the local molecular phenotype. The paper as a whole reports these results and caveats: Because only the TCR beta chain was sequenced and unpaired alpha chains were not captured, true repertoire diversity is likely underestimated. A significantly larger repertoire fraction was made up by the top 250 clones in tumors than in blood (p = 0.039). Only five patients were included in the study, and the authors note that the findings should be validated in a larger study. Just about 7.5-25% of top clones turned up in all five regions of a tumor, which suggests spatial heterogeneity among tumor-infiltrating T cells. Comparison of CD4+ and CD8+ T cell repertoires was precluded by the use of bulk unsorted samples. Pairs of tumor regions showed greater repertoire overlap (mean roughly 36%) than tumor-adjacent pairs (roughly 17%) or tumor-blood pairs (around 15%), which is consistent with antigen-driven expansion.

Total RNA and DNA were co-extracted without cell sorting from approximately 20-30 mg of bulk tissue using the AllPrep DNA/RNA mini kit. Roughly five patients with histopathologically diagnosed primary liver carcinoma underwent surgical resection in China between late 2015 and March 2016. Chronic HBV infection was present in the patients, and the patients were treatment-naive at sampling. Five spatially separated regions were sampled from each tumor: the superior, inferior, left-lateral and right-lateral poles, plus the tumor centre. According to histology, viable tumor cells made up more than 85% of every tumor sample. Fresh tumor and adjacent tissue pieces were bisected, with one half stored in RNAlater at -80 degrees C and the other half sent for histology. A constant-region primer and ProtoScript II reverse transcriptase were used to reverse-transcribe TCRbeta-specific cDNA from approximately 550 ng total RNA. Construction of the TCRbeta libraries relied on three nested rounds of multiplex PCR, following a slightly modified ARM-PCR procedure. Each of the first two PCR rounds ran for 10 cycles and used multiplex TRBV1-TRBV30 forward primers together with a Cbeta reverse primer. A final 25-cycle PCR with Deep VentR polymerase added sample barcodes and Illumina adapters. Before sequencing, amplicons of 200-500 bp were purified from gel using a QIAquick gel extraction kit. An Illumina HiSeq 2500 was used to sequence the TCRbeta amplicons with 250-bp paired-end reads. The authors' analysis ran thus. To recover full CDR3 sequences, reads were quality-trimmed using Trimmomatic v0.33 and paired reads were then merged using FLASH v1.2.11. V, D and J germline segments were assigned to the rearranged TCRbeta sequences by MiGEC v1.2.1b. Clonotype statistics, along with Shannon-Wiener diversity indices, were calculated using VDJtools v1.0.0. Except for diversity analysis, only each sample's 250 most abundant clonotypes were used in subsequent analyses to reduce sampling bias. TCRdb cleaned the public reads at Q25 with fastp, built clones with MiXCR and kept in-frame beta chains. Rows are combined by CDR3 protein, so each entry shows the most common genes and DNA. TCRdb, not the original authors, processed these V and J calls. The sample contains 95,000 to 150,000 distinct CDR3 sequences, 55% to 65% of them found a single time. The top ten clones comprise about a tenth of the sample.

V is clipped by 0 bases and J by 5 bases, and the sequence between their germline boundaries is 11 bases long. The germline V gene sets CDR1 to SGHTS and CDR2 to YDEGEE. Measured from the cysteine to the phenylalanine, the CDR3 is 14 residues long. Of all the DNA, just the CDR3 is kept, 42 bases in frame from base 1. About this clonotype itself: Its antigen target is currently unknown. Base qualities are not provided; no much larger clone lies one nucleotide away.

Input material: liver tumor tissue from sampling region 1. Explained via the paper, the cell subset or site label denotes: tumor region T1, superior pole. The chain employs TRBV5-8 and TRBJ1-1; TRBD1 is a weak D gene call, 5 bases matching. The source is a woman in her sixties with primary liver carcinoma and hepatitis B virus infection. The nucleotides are TGTGCCAGCAGCTTGGCGGAGGGGTTAACTGAAGCTTTCTTT. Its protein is CASSLAEGLTEAFF.